This is a list of T cell receptor beta chains from one sample in a study of T cell responses to AZD1222 COVID-19 vaccine. Data came from immunoSEQ multiplex PCR; TCRdb stores just in-frame clones and leaves some out. Here the sample spans some 81,000 clones, 75% to 95% being singletons. The sample in question was peripheral blood, obtained 28 days after the second AZD1222 dose. The receptor source for this set is an adult who received the AZD1222 COVID-19 vaccine. Both conserved end residues are part of each CDR3. Fields, in order: J gene, V gene, clone size, D gene, CDR3 DNA, CDR3 protein. D genes are given only for firm matches. The size of a clone is reported for some rows only, either as once, few or many, or as a class for expanded clones.

j_call: TRBJ1-5
v_call: TRBV5-8
clone_size: once
d_call: TRBD1
cdr3_nt: TGTGCCAGCAGCTTAGGAGGGGGCCGGCAGCCCCAGCATTTT
cdr3_aa: CASSLGGGRQPQHF

j_call: TRBJ2-5
v_call: TRBV29-1
clone_size: .
d_call: TRBD2
cdr3_nt: TGCAGCGTCGCCCGACTAGCGGGGCGGCGAGAGACCCAGTACTTC
cdr3_aa: CSVARLAGRRETQYF

j_call: TRBJ1-2
v_call: TRBV19
clone_size: .
d_call: TRBD1
cdr3_nt: TGTGCCAGTAGTGTCCGGGACAGGGGGCGCGCTAACTATGGCTACACCTTC
cdr3_aa: CASSVRDRGRANYGYTF

j_call: TRBJ2-1
v_call: TRBV7-3
clone_size: .
d_call: TRBD1
cdr3_nt: TGTGCCAGCAGCCAGGAATATCCGGGACAGGGGACTCTCCCGTTCTACAATGAGCAGTTCTTC
cdr3_aa: CASSQEYPGQGTLPFYNEQFF

j_call: TRBJ2-3
v_call: TRBV7-2
clone_size: once
d_call: TRBD1
cdr3_nt: TGTGCCAGCAGCCTAGGACAGGGAGAAGATACGCAGTATTTT
cdr3_aa: CASSLGQGEDTQYF

j_call: TRBJ2-7
v_call: TRBV9
clone_size: .
d_call: .
cdr3_nt: TGTGCCAGCAGCGTAGTCGGGGCTGGGGACGAGCAGTACTTC
cdr3_aa: CASSVVGAGDEQYF

j_call: TRBJ2-2
v_call: TRBV3-1/TRBV3-2
clone_size: .
d_call: .
cdr3_nt: TGTGCCAGCAGCCCTCGAGGGACAAACACCGGGGAGCTGTTTTTT
cdr3_aa: CASSPRGTNTGELFF

j_call: TRBJ1-4
v_call: TRBV5-1
clone_size: .
d_call: .
cdr3_nt: TGCGCCAGCAGCTTGGGTGGTAATGAAAAACTGTTTTTT
cdr3_aa: CASSLGGNEKLFF

j_call: TRBJ2-7
v_call: TRBV4-1
clone_size: .
d_call: .
cdr3_nt: TGCGCCAGCAGCCAAGCCCTAGGAGCATACGAGCAGTACTTC
cdr3_aa: CASSQALGAYEQYF

j_call: TRBJ2-2
v_call: TRBV5-4
clone_size: .
d_call: .
cdr3_nt: TGTGCCAGCAGCTTGCAGGGGATCACCGGGGAGCTGTTTTTT
cdr3_aa: CASSLQGITGELFF

j_call: TRBJ1-2
v_call: TRBV7-8
clone_size: once
d_call: .
cdr3_nt: TGTGCCAGCGCCATCCAGCTAAACTATGGCTACACCTTC
cdr3_aa: CASAIQLNYGYTF

j_call: TRBJ2-5
v_call: TRBV7-8
clone_size: .
d_call: .
cdr3_nt: TGTGCCAGCAGCTCAACAGGAGACCAAGAGACCCAGTACTTC
cdr3_aa: CASSSTGDQETQYF

j_call: TRBJ1-2
v_call: TRBV7-9
clone_size: .
d_call: TRBD1
cdr3_nt: TGTGCCAGCAGCACGGGGACAGGGATTAGGTATGGCTACACCTTC
cdr3_aa: CASSTGTGIRYGYTF

j_call: TRBJ2-1
v_call: TRBV6-1
clone_size: few
d_call: TRBD2
cdr3_nt: TGTGCCAGCAGTGAAGCGCCGACTAGCGGGGGGTACAATGAGCAGTTCTTC
cdr3_aa: CASSEAPTSGGYNEQFF

j_call: TRBJ2-5
v_call: TRBV6-5
clone_size: .
d_call: .
cdr3_nt: TGTGCCAGCGCCGCCGGGACTCAGGAGACCCAGTACTTC
cdr3_aa: CASAAGTQETQYF

j_call: TRBJ2-7
v_call: TRBV9
clone_size: .
d_call: TRBD1
cdr3_nt: TGTGCCAGCAGCGTAGGGGACAGGGCGATCGCCGAGCAGTACTTC
cdr3_aa: CASSVGDRAIAEQYF

j_call: TRBJ1-5
v_call: TRBV7-8
clone_size: .
d_call: TRBD1
cdr3_nt: TGTGCCAGCTCGATACAGGGGGCCGGGTGGAGCAATCAGCCCCAGCATTTT
cdr3_aa: CASSIQGAGWSNQPQHF

j_call: TRBJ1-2
v_call: TRBV6-6
clone_size: .
d_call: .
cdr3_nt: TGTGCCAGCAATGGTCACATGTTCAACTATGGCTACACCTTC
cdr3_aa: CASNGHMFNYGYTF

j_call: TRBJ1-2
v_call: TRBV6-5
clone_size: once
d_call: .
cdr3_nt: TGTGCCAGCAGTTACTCGACGGCTAACTATGGCTACACCTTC
cdr3_aa: CASSYSTANYGYTF

j_call: TRBJ1-2
v_call: TRBV4-2
clone_size: .
d_call: .
cdr3_nt: TGTGCCAGCAGCCCACTAGACAGAAACTATGGCTACACCTTC
cdr3_aa: CASSPLDRNYGYTF

j_call: TRBJ1-1
v_call: TRBV15
clone_size: .
d_call: .
cdr3_nt: TGTGCCACCAGCAGAGAAACCCAAATCACTGAAGCTTTCTTT
cdr3_aa: CATSRETQITEAFF

j_call: TRBJ1-5
v_call: TRBV2
clone_size: .
d_call: .
cdr3_nt: TGTGCCAGCAGTGAATCGCAGAATAGCAATCAGCCCCAGCATTTT
cdr3_aa: CASSESQNSNQPQHF

j_call: TRBJ2-2
v_call: TRBV7-9
clone_size: once
d_call: .
cdr3_nt: TGTGCCAGCAGCTTGTTTGCCGGGGGCACCGGGGAGCTGTTTTTT
cdr3_aa: CASSLFAGGTGELFF

j_call: TRBJ2-1
v_call: TRBV6-1
clone_size: .
d_call: .
cdr3_nt: TGTGCCAGCAGTGAGGACGACAATGAGCAGTTCTTC
cdr3_aa: CASSEDDNEQFF

j_call: TRBJ1-1
v_call: TRBV29-1
clone_size: .
d_call: .
cdr3_nt: TGCAGCGTTGAGCCCTCGGTGGCTTTCTTT
cdr3_aa: CSVEPSVAFF

j_call: TRBJ1-5
v_call: TRBV18
clone_size: .
d_call: TRBD1
cdr3_nt: TGTGCCAGCTCACCAGGGACAGGAAATCAGCCCCAGCATTTT
cdr3_aa: CASSPGTGNQPQHF

j_call: TRBJ2-1
v_call: TRBV29-1
clone_size: .
d_call: TRBD1
cdr3_nt: TGCAGCCTTGGGACAGGGTACTACAATGAGCAGTTCTTC
cdr3_aa: CSLGTGYYNEQFF

j_call: TRBJ1-2
v_call: TRBV5-1
clone_size: .
d_call: .
cdr3_nt: TGCGCCAGCAGCAGGGAACGGGCGGGCTATGGCTACACCTTC
cdr3_aa: CASSRERAGYGYTF

j_call: TRBJ2-7
v_call: TRBV6-1
clone_size: .
d_call: .
cdr3_nt: TGTGCCAGCAGTGAAGACTCACGGGGCACCTACGAGCAGTACTTC
cdr3_aa: CASSEDSRGTYEQYF

j_call: TRBJ2-2
v_call: TRBV4-1
clone_size: once
d_call: TRBD1
cdr3_nt: TGCGCCAGCAGCCAACAAAGACAGGGGGCCTTTTACGGGGAGCTGTTTTTT
cdr3_aa: CASSQQRQGAFYGELFF

j_call: TRBJ2-1
v_call: TRBV11-1
clone_size: .
d_call: TRBD2
cdr3_nt: TGTGCCAGCAGCTTATCTGGGACTAGCATTGATGAGCAGTTCTTC
cdr3_aa: CASSLSGTSIDEQFF

j_call: TRBJ1-5
v_call: TRBV11-2
clone_size: .
d_call: .
cdr3_nt: TGTGCCAGCAGCCCTTCGACAGGAAGGGATCAGCCCCAGCATTTT
cdr3_aa: CASSPSTGRDQPQHF

j_call: TRBJ2-1
v_call: TRBV18
clone_size: .
d_call: TRBD2
cdr3_nt: TGTGCCAGCTCACCATTTCCTACTAGCGGGAGCCATGAGCAGTTCTTC
cdr3_aa: CASSPFPTSGSHEQFF

j_call: TRBJ1-1
v_call: TRBV5-1
clone_size: .
d_call: .
cdr3_nt: TGCGCCAGCAGCTTGGCCGGGGACACAGAGAACACTGAAGCTTTCTTT
cdr3_aa: CASSLAGDTENTEAFF

j_call: TRBJ1-5
v_call: TRBV18
clone_size: .
d_call: .
cdr3_nt: TGTGCCAGCTCACCACCGGGCGGGGGGCTTCAGCCCCAGCATTTT
cdr3_aa: CASSPPGGGLQPQHF

j_call: TRBJ1-4
v_call: TRBV2
clone_size: once
d_call: .
cdr3_nt: TGTGCCAGCAACCCACCCAGGACAACTAATGAAAAACTGTTTTTT
cdr3_aa: CASNPPRTTNEKLFF

j_call: TRBJ1-1
v_call: TRBV19
clone_size: .
d_call: TRBD1
cdr3_nt: TGTGCCAGTCGGACAGGGGGCACTGAAGCTTTCTTT
cdr3_aa: CASRTGGTEAFF

j_call: TRBJ2-7
v_call: TRBV5-8
clone_size: .
d_call: .
cdr3_nt: TGTGCCAGCACTCAGTCGTCCGACTCCTACGAGCAGTACTTC
cdr3_aa: CASTQSSDSYEQYF

j_call: TRBJ2-7
v_call: TRBV7-9
clone_size: .
d_call: TRBD1
cdr3_nt: TGTGCCAGCAGCCTACAGGGGTACGAGCAGTACTTC
cdr3_aa: CASSLQGYEQYF

j_call: TRBJ1-3
v_call: TRBV6-5
clone_size: .
d_call: .
cdr3_nt: TGTGCCAGCAGTTACTCCGCTGGAAACACCATATATTTT
cdr3_aa: CASSYSAGNTIYF

j_call: TRBJ1-1
v_call: TRBV2
clone_size: .
d_call: .
cdr3_nt: TGTGCCAGCAGTCTACAGGCCATCGGGAACACTGAAGCTTTCTTT
cdr3_aa: CASSLQAIGNTEAFF

j_call: TRBJ2-3
v_call: TRBV12-3/TRBV12-4
clone_size: .
d_call: .
cdr3_nt: TGTGCCAGCGGTTGGACAGCAGATACGCAGTATTTT
cdr3_aa: CASGWTADTQYF

j_call: TRBJ1-1
v_call: TRBV2
clone_size: .
d_call: .
cdr3_nt: TGTGCCAACCCCCGAGGACAAATGAACACTGAAGCTTTCTTT
cdr3_aa: CANPRGQMNTEAFF

j_call: TRBJ2-2
v_call: TRBV2
clone_size: .
d_call: TRBD2
cdr3_nt: TGTGCCAGCAGTGAAGCGCTTCCGGGGGGGAACACCGGGGAGCTGTTTTTT
cdr3_aa: CASSEALPGGNTGELFF

j_call: TRBJ2-5
v_call: TRBV24-1
clone_size: .
d_call: TRBD1
cdr3_nt: TGTGCCACCAGTGGAGGAGGACAGGGAGATTTTAAGACCCAGTACTTC
cdr3_aa: CATSGGGQGDFKTQYF

j_call: TRBJ2-3
v_call: TRBV19
clone_size: .
d_call: TRBD1
cdr3_nt: TGTGCCAGTAGTAACCCCGGGGGACAGGGGAAGTCCACAGATACGCAGTATTTT
cdr3_aa: CASSNPGGQGKSTDTQYF